This T cell receptor beta chain was sequenced for a study of blood T cells in healthy people across ages. Study-level points and caveats: Greater diversity and more naive CD4+ cells were seen in long-lived donors than in aged donors. Strong correlation existed between TCR beta diversity and naive T cell percentage.

This clonotype was observed a single time. No antigen is known for it. Primers used in a second PCR of about 7 to 12 cycles were a sample-barcoded 5' primer and a J-beta primer mix. The template-switch adaptor, which had 12 random nucleotides, put a tag on each cDNA molecule. In TCRdb, the 5' RACE reads were re-called with MiXCR into one record per CDR3 protein. Of about 1,500,000 distinct CDR3 sequences in the sample, 42% were seen once. The CDR3 loop spans 15 amino acids. CDR1 and CDR2 (germline): MNHEY, SMNVEV (reference sequence). Trimming shortened V by 3 bases and J by 5 bases, and 13 bases separated the two germline ends.

The origin of this receptor is a woman between 18 and 29 years old in good health. Input material: blood. J is TRBJ2-2 and V is TRBV27; D might be TRBD1 or TRBD2, each matching 5 bases. The CDR3, as DNA: TGTGCCAGCAGTTTGGCAGGGACGGTGACCGGGGAGCTGTTTTTT. Its protein is CASSLAGTVTGELFF.